This TCR beta chain is from a study of cytomegalovirus exposure and HLA in healthy donors. 13 Jbeta primers and 60 Vbeta primers were used for the PCR. This table comes from immunoSEQ multiplex PCR, and its TCRdb copy is limited to in-frame clones, with some not included. The sample has approximately 150,000 clones, about three quarters seen once. This clone was counted a few times. Its cognate antigen is unknown. Findings of the study overall: In an earlier analysis, about 90% or about 30%: the productive usage of most TCR beta V segments. Associated with cytomegalovirus, according to the listing, were around 170 TCR beta chains.

The length of the CDR3 is 15 residues. Germline V gene data show CDR1 as GTSNPN and CDR2 as SVGIG (reference sequence). V shed 1 base, J shed 1 base, and the junction held 5 bases outside the gene matches. J is TRBJ2-7 and V is TRBV30; TRBD1 agrees at 9 bases. The receptor comes from a young woman in good health and CMV-seronegative. The sequenced sample consisted of PBMCs. The CDR3 reads CAWSDPGTGSYEQYF. The CDR3, as DNA: TGTGCCTGGAGTGATCCCGGGACAGGGTCCTACGAGCAGTACTTC.